A single sample is the source of the 18 T cell receptor beta chains below, sequenced in a study of blood T cells in healthy people across ages. Combining a sample-barcoded 5' primer with a J-beta primer mix, a second PCR ran for about 7 to 12 cycles. TCRdb reprocessed the 5' RACE reads with MiXCR, giving one entry per CDR3 protein. Of 1,500,000 or so distinct CDR3 sequences listed, 35% to 45% are singletons. The sequencing input was blood. The receptors were gathered from a woman younger than 35 in good health.

The sample holds a few counts of this clonotype. This chain uses TRBV6-5 with TRBJ1-1; D remains unclear. From germline, CDR1 is MNHEY and CDR2 SVGAGI. The CDR3 sequence is 12 residues long. The V gene lost 8 bases and the J gene lost 8 bases, with 15 bases spanning the gap. CDR3 sequence: CASANSGWEAFF. The CDR3 region has the DNA TGTGCCAGCGCTAATAGCGGGTGGGAAGCTTTCTTT.

The chain recombines TRBV7-3 with TRBJ1-1, with unresolved D. The CDR3 is 13 amino acids. Germline V gene data show CDR1 as SGHTA and CDR2 as FQGTGA. V lost 5 bases to trimming and J lost 7 bases, with 14 bases between them. The CDR3, as DNA: TGTGCCAGCAGCGTAGTTTCTGGGATTGAAGCTTTCTTT. Encoded protein: CASSVVSGIEAFF.

This clonotype occurred many times. This chain links TRBV20-1 with TRBJ2-7; D remains unclear. The V gene lost 2 bases and the J gene lost 2 bases, with 10 bases spanning the gap. This CDR3 is 13 amino acids long. Germline V lookup: CDR1 DFQATT, CDR2 SNEGSKA (reference sequence). The CDR3 is CSARRQTPYEQYF. The CDR3, as DNA: TGCAGTGCTAGACGTCAGACCCCCTACGAGCAGTACTTC.

The sample holds many counts of this clonotype. CDR3 bases: TGTGCCAGTTCACCGGGGAGCCAGGGAAGTGAAAAACTGTTTTTT. It translates to CASSPGSQGSEKLFF. J is TRBJ1-4 and V is TRBV28; possible D gene TRBD1, 5 bases. The V end lost 9 bases, the J end lost 7 bases, and 21 bases lay between the germline ends. This CDR3 has 15 residues. Germline V gene data show CDR1 as MDHEN and CDR2 as SYDVKM.

This sequence joins TRBV9 and TRBJ2-1; 7 nucleotides line up with TRBD2. V lost 2 bases to trimming and J lost 0 bases; unmatched junction nucleotides: 5. The CDR3 contains 16 residues. The V gene's germline CDR1 is SGDLS and CDR2 YYNGEE. CDR3 DNA: TGTGCCAGCAGCGTTTCTAGCGGTGGCTCCTACAATGAGCAGTTCTTC. Its translation is CASSVSSGGSYNEQFF.

The rearrangement joins TRBV4-1 to TRBJ1-4; possibly TRBD1 for D (6 bases). This CDR3 contains 15 residues. Germline V lookup: CDR1 MGHRA, CDR2 YSYEKL. V was pared by 2 bases and J by 3 bases, with 10 bases between. The CDR3 nucleotides are TGCGCCAGCAGCCAAACAGGGCTAGCTAATGAAAAACTGTTTTTT. This translates into CASSQTGLANEKLFF.

This clonotype was observed a handful of times. J is TRBJ2-2 and V is TRBV29-1; a possible D gene is TRBD1 (6 bases). The V and J ends lost 5 bases and 6 bases respectively, with 13 bases between them. The CDR3 extends over 13 amino acids. Germline CDR1 and CDR2: SQVTM and ANQGSEA. The CDR3 spells CSVSPQGSGELFF. The CDR3 nucleotides are TGCAGCGTTAGTCCACAGGGTTCCGGGGAGCTGTTTTTT.

The chain links TRBV27 to TRBJ2-5, with TRBD1 as a possible D gene (6 bases). This CDR3 has 16 residues. Trimming left V 5 bases short and J 0 bases short, with 16 bases between. CDR1 is MNHEY and CDR2 is SMNVEV in the germline V gene (reference sequence). The CDR3 nucleotides are TGTGCCAGCAGTCTCCACCCGACAGGTTACCAAGAGACCCAGTACTTC. Translating gives CASSLHPTGYQETQYF.

This clonotype was picked up a small number of times. The chain uses TRBV7-2 and TRBJ1-4; possible D gene TRBD1, 6 bases. Per germline, CDR1 SGHTA and CDR2 FQGNSA. The V and J ends lost 5 bases and 6 bases respectively, with 13 bases between them. The length of the CDR3 is 14 residues. The CDR3 protein is CASSRRPGDEKLFF. DNA for the CDR3: TGTGCCAGCAGCCGCCGCCCAGGGGATGAAAAACTGTTTTTT. Using reference TRBV7-2 and TRBJ1-4 for the parts outside the CDR3, the full variable domain is GAGVSQSPSNKVTEKGKDVELRCDPISGHTALYWYRQSLGQGLEFLIYFQGNSAPDKSGLPSDRFSAERTGGSVSTLTIQRTQQEDSAVYLCASSRRPGDEKLFFGSGTQLSVL.

The chain joins TRBV29-1 to TRBJ1-4; D remains ambiguous. CDR3 length: 11 residues. V lost 5 bases and J lost 9, with 10 bases in between. CDR1 is SQVTM, CDR2 ANQGSEA, per germline. The CDR3 sequence: CSVHSRKKLFF. CDR3 coding DNA: TGCAGCGTTCATTCGAGGAAAAAACTGTTTTTT.

The chain has TRBV4-1 and TRBJ2-3; 9 nucleotides align to TRBD2. Germline CDR1 and CDR2: MGHRA and YSYEKL. This CDR3 is 16 amino acids long. With V trimmed by 2 bases and J by 2 bases, 5 bases remained unmatched. The chain's CDR3 is CASSQTPSGITDTQYF. The CDR3 DNA sequence: TGCGCCAGCAGCCAAACGCCTAGCGGGATCACAGATACGCAGTATTTT.

J is TRBJ2-7 and V is TRBV9; maybe TRBD2 (6 bases). The closer fit of TRBJ2-5 to the DNA end suggests the J call may be wrong. CDR3 length: 14 amino acids. Germline V gene data show CDR1 as SGDLS and CDR2 as YYNGEE. As DNA, the CDR3 is TGTGCCAGCAGCGTAAGACTTCGGGGGGAGACCCAGTACTTC. It specifies CASSVRLRGETQYF.

This clonotype was seen a handful of times. The genes are TRBV29-1 and TRBJ1-5; D gene ambiguous. Germline V lookup: CDR1 SQVTM, CDR2 ANQGSEA. The CDR3 spans 17 residues. Deletions cut 2 bases from V and 0 bases from J, with 17 bases between. CDR3 loop: CSVESTPTWDSNQPQHF. The CDR3 coding sequence is TGCAGCGTTGAATCAACCCCAACCTGGGATAGCAATCAGCCCCAGCATTTT.

The chain carries TRBV28 and TRBJ2-7; TRBD1 aligns across 7 bases. The V segment lost 5 bases and the J segment 6 bases; nucleotides outside the gene matches: 13. The CDR3 is made up of 15 amino acids. CDR1 and CDR2 from the germline V gene are MDHEN and SYDVKM. The CDR3 is CASSQRDQGVFEQYF. In DNA, the CDR3 is TGTGCCAGCAGTCAACGGGACCAGGGGGTTTTCGAGCAGTACTTC.

This chain uses TRBV20-1 with TRBJ2-1; tentatively, D is TRBD2 (5 bases). Germline V CDR1 and CDR2: DFQATT, SNEGSKA (reference sequence). Trimming cost V 6 bases and J 0 bases, with 18 bases left between them. The CDR3 length is 16 residues. The CDR3 bases are TGCAGTGCGGAGGCGTTTAGGCTGAGCTCCTACAATGAGCAGTTCTTC. The encoded protein is CSAEAFRLSSYNEQFF.

This clonotype was seen a handful of times. The genes are TRBV3-1 and TRBJ1-6; D is uncertain. Germline-derived CDR1 and CDR2 are LGHDT and YNNKEL (reference sequence). Trimming took off 3 bases at V and 3 bases at J, with 12 bases between the two ends. The CDR3 runs to 16 residues. CDR3 sequence reads: CASSQDRRIYNSPLHF. The CDR3 bases are TGTGCCAGCAGCCAGGATCGACGGATCTATAATTCACCCCTCCACTTT. The full variable domain, its missing parts supplied by reference TRBV3-1 and TRBJ1-6, is DTAVSQTPKYLVTQMGNDKSIKCEQNLGHDTMYWYKQDSKKFLKIMFSYNNKELIINETVPNRFSPKSPDKAHLNLHINSLELGDSAVYFCASSQDRRIYNSPLHFGNGTRLTVT.

This clonotype was found once. The rearrangement joins TRBV2 to TRBJ2-7, with no clear D. V gave up 5 bases and J gave up 1 base, with 12 bases separating them. In germline, CDR1 is SNHLY, CDR2 FYNNEI. The CDR3 contains 14 residues. Here the CDR3 DNA reads TGTGCCAGCAGTCGAGAGACGGTGTCCTACGAGCAGTACTTC. The encoded protein is CASSRETVSYEQYF.

The CDR3, as DNA: TGCGCCAGCAGCCAGAGATACGGGGGGAAGGTCATTGATGGCTACACCTTC. Translating gives CASSQRYGGKVIDGYTF. The genes are TRBV4-3 and TRBJ1-2, with D perhaps TRBD1 (5 bases). Per germline, CDR1 LGHNA and CDR2 YSLEER. This CDR3 comprises 17 residues. With 3 bases removed from V and 6 bases from J, the gap between germline ends came to 23 bases.